Following are 20 T cell receptor beta chains from one sample sequenced in a study of CD8 T cells in ankylosing spondylitis. Broader study findings: Among TCR beta sequences, a motif of under ten highly homologous variants appeared characteristic of ankylosing spondylitis blood.

MiXCR, run by TCRdb on the 5' RACE reads, gives a single entry per CDR3 protein. The sample shows 500,000 to 550,000 distinct CDR3 sequences, about an eighth of them seen only once. No cognate antigen is known for these TCRs. Source material: blood, either unsorted or a sorted T cell fraction (not recorded which). The receptors stem from a male donor with ankylosing spondylitis.

J is TRBJ2-6 and V is TRBV6-5; D gene ambiguous. The V gene lost 4 bases and the J gene lost 1 base, with 11 bases spanning the gap. The CDR3 has 16 residues. Germline values: CDR1 MNHEY, CDR2 SVGAGI. The CDR3: CASSLLSRSGANVLTF. The CDR3 bases are TGTGCCAGCAGTTTACTAAGCAGGTCTGGGGCCAACGTCCTGACTTTC.

J is TRBJ2-5 and V is TRBV20-1; tentative D call: TRBD2 (7 bases). V shed 2 bases and J shed 5 bases, with 18 bases lying between them. Germline V gene data show CDR1 as DFQATT and CDR2 as SNEGSKA (reference sequence). The CDR3 covers 15 residues. CDR3 coding DNA: TGCAGTGCTAGATCCTCGTGGGGGGGCGAGGAGACCCAGTACTTC. It codes for CSARSSWGGEETQYF.

There are many counts of this clonotype. V and J are TRBV28 and TRBJ2-1; the match to TRBD2 covers 7 bases. CDR1 and CDR2 from the germline V gene are MDHEN and SYDVKM. This CDR3 has 16 amino acids. J gave up 4 bases and V 8 bases, and 14 bases lay outside the gene matches. The CDR3 nucleotides are TGTGCCAGCGCAACCCAAGGAGGGAGGGCTTACAATGAGCAGTTCTTC. It translates to CASATQGGRAYNEQFF. The entire variable domain, with the rest obtained from reference TRBV28 and TRBJ2-1, is as follows: DVKVTQSSRYLVKRTGEKVFLECVQDMDHENMFWYRQDPGLGLRLIYFSYDVKMKEKGDIPEGYSVSREKKERFSLILESASTNQTSMYLCASATQGGRAYNEQFFGPGTRLTVL.

The V gene is TRBV18, the J gene TRBJ2-1; weak D call: TRBD2 (6 bases). The CDR3 is 15 amino acids. Trimming left V 5 bases short and J 0 bases short, with 11 bases between. CDR1 and CDR2 from the germline V gene are KGHSH and LQKENI. The DNA for the CDR3 is TGTGCCAGCTCAATGGCGGGGACCTCCTACAATGAGCAGTTCTTC. The encoded protein is CASSMAGTSYNEQFF.

DNA of the CDR3: TGCGCCAGCAGCCGAGGGGTAGAGAACACTGAAGCTTTCTTT. Translating it yields CASSRGVENTEAFF. The chain combines TRBV5-1 with TRBJ1-1; perhaps TRBD1 as D (5 bases). Deletions cut 4 bases from V and 1 base from J, with 11 bases between. Germline CDR1 is SGHRS and CDR2 is YFSETQ. The CDR3 loop spans 14 amino acids.

The V gene is TRBV18, the J gene TRBJ1-2; tentatively, D is TRBD1 (5 bases). V shed 0 bases and J shed 4 bases, with 12 bases lying between them. CDR1 and CDR2 from the germline V gene are KGHSH and LQKENI. The CDR3 is 15 residues long. In nucleotides, the CDR3 is TGTGCCAGCTCACCACCGGGGGACCGATTCTATGGCTACACCTTC. Its translation: CASSPPGDRFYGYTF.

The chain carries TRBV6-5 and TRBJ1-4; weak D call: TRBD1 (5 bases). This CDR3 contains 16 residues. V lost 0 bases, J lost 8 bases, and 16 bases lay in between. Per the germline V gene, CDR1 is MNHEY and CDR2 is SVGAGI. The CDR3 is CASSYSTGGGSEKLFF. Here the CDR3 DNA reads TGTGCCAGCAGTTACTCGACGGGGGGTGGGTCCGAAAAACTGTTTTTT.

This clonotype has a handful of counts. The chain carries TRBV2 and TRBJ2-2; 9 bases match TRBD1. This CDR3 region has 13 residues. Germline V gene sequence: CDR1 SNHLY, CDR2 FYNNEI. J was trimmed by 13 bases and V by 6 bases; bases with no gene match: 9. Written as DNA, the CDR3 is TGTGCCAGCAGACCTTCGGACAGGGGAGGGCTGTTTTTT. It yields the protein CASRPSDRGGLFF.

The genes are TRBV7-9 and TRBJ1-4; possibly TRBD1 for D (5 bases). CDR3 size: 14 residues. V lost 4 bases and J 8 bases, leaving 14 bases between the germline ends. The germline V gene has CDR1 SEHNR and CDR2 FQNEAQ (reference sequence). CDR3 loop: CASSYDNRGEKLFF. Written as DNA, the CDR3 is TGTGCCAGCAGCTACGACAACCGGGGCGAAAAACTGTTTTTT. The full variable domain, in which reference TRBV7-9 and TRBJ1-4 provide the parts outside the CDR3, is DTGVSQNPRHKITKRGQNVTFRCDPISEHNRLYWYRQTLGQGPEFLTYFQNEAQLEKSRLLSDRFSAERPKGSFSTLEIQRTEQGDSAMYLCASSYDNRGEKLFFGSGTQLSVL.

The rearrangement joins TRBV2 to TRBJ2-1; D gene uncertain. CDR1 is SNHLY, CDR2 FYNNEI, per germline. V lost 7 bases, J lost 5 bases, and 15 bases lay in between. The CDR3 is 14 residues long. The CDR3, as DNA: TGTGCCAGCAAAGTGGACCCTGGGGACAATGAGCAGTTCTTC. The encoded protein is CASKVDPGDNEQFF.

This clonotype was found a few times. The chain uses TRBV7-2 and TRBJ2-1; D might be TRBD2 (6 bases). CDR3 length: 14 residues. Germline-derived CDR1 and CDR2 are SGHTA and FQGNSA. Trimming left V 2 bases short and J 5 bases short, with 10 bases between. For the CDR3, the DNA is TGTGCCAGCAGCTTAATCGGAGGGGACAATGAGCAGTTCTTC. It yields the protein CASSLIGGDNEQFF. Full variable domain (remainder filled in from reference TRBV7-2 and TRBJ2-1): GAGVSQSPSNKVTEKGKDVELRCDPISGHTALYWYRQSLGQGLEFLIYFQGNSAPDKSGLPSDRFSAERTGGSVSTLTIQRTQQEDSAVYLCASSLIGGDNEQFFGPGTRLTVL.

This clonotype showed up just a few times. The J gene is TRBJ2-7, the V gene TRBV7-9; D is perhaps TRBD1 (6 bases). Trimming removed 4 bases from V and 0 bases from J, with 13 bases in between. CDR3 length: 15 amino acids. CDR1 is SEHNR and CDR2 is FQNEAQ in the germline V gene (reference sequence). The CDR3 region is CASSSLRGPSYEQYF. In DNA, the CDR3 is TGTGCCAGCAGCTCGCTCAGGGGACCCTCCTACGAGCAGTACTTC.

This sequence joins TRBV20-1 and TRBJ2-1; 12 positions agree with TRBD2. The CDR3 has 16 residues. CDR1 and CDR2 from the germline V gene are DFQATT and SNEGSKA (reference sequence). V lost 6 bases to trimming and J lost 12 bases; unmatched junction nucleotides: 18. The DNA of the CDR3 is TGCAGTGCCACACCCTTGACTAGCGGGAGAATTTGGGCGCAGTTCTTC. Amino acid sequence: CSATPLTSGRIWAQFF.

This clonotype has just a few counts. The chain couples TRBV24-1 to TRBJ1-4, with D perhaps TRBD1 (6 bases). Looked up from germline, CDR1 is KGHDR and CDR2 is SFDVKD. Trimming took 2 bases from V and 7 from J, leaving 10 bases between them. The CDR3 sequence is 14 residues long. The CDR3 bases are TGTGCCACCAGTGATTCGGGGGCCGGTGAAAAACTGTTTTTT. Translating gives CATSDSGAGEKLFF.

This clonotype was detected only a few times. J is TRBJ2-4 and V is TRBV20-1, with 12 bases identical to TRBD2. Trimming at V came to 0 bases and at J to 6 bases, leaving 3 bases not matched to a gene. In germline, CDR1 is DFQATT, CDR2 SNEGSKA (reference sequence). The CDR3 spans 15 residues. The chain's CDR3 is CSARDPSGRANIQYF. CDR3 DNA: TGCAGTGCTAGAGATCCTAGCGGGAGGGCAAACATTCAGTACTTC.

This clonotype has more than one count but fewer than ten. The chain employs TRBV27 and TRBJ2-7; D not certain. CDR1 is MNHEY, CDR2 SMNVEV, per germline (reference sequence). V lost 3 bases to trimming and J lost 6 bases, with 12 bases between them. The CDR3 length is 13 residues. The CDR3 bases are TGTGCCAGCAGTTTGGAGAGGCGAGGCGAGCAGTACTTC. Residues: CASSLERRGEQYF.

This clonotype was counted between two and nine times. The chain joins TRBV3-1 to TRBJ2-7; 7 nucleotides agree with TRBD2. V dropped 1 base and J dropped 2; count of bases not matched to a gene: 5. Per the germline V gene, CDR1 is LGHDT and CDR2 is YNNKEL (reference sequence). There are 15 residues in the CDR3. CDR3 coding DNA: TGTGCCAGCAGCCAAGGGCCTAGCGGAGCCTACGAGCAGTACGTC. This codes for CASSQGPSGAYEQYV.

This clonotype was picked up a small number of times. The J gene is TRBJ1-5, the V gene TRBV6-2 or TRBV6-3; tentatively, D is TRBD1 (6 bases). The CDR3 consists of 15 residues. Germline V gene sequence: CDR1 MNHEY, CDR2 SVGEGT. The V gene lost 6 bases and the J gene lost 11 bases, with 23 bases spanning the gap. The CDR3 bases are TGTGCCAGCAGCTCGGGAGGGGGGACCGGTCGGGCCCAGCATTTT. It codes for CASSSGGGTGRAQHF.

This chain links TRBV4-1 with TRBJ2-1, with D unclear. The ends were cut back, 1 base at V and 3 bases at J, with 10 bases in the middle. This CDR3 is 15 amino acids long. Germline CDR1 reads MGHRA; CDR2 reads YSYEKL. This chain's CDR3 is CASSQGPTNYNEQFF. The CDR3 bases are TGCGCCAGCAGCCAAGGACCTACTAACTACAATGAGCAGTTCTTC.

This chain links TRBV15 with TRBJ1-2; 10 bases fit TRBD1. The germline CDR1 and CDR2 sequences are LNHNV and YYDKDF (reference sequence). This CDR3 has 16 residues. V dropped 1 base and J dropped 2; count of bases not matched to a gene: 4. CDR3 amino acids: CATSRGGTGANYGYTF. CDR3 DNA: TGTGCCACCAGCAGAGGTGGGACAGGGGCCAACTATGGCTACACCTTC.